The 20 T cell receptor beta chains below come from one sample, sequenced in a study of blood T cells in healthy people across ages. A second roughly 6 to 12 cycle PCR used barcoded and J-beta primers. A single record per CDR3 protein comes from TCRdb applying MiXCR to the 5' RACE reads. Of 1.8 million or so distinct CDR3 sequences in the sample, approximately 40% were seen once. Sequenced material: blood. These receptors came from a human donor in good health.

Details on this clonotype: A much bigger clone sits one base away, suggesting this may be a read error. The chain combines TRBV30 with TRBJ2-7, with TRBD2 as a possible D gene (5 bases). The J call may be in error: the DNA end matches TRBJ2-5 better. Germline V gene sequence: CDR1 GTSNPN, CDR2 SVGIG (reference sequence). The CDR3 totals 15 residues. The CDR3 region is CAWSSTEGVWETQYF. The CDR3 DNA reads TGTGCCTGGAGTTCAACAGAGGGCGTATGGGAGACCCAGTACTTC.

The V gene is TRBV5-4, the J gene TRBJ2-3; no clear D. Deletions cut 0 bases from V and 1 base from J, with 9 bases between. The CDR3 spans 15 residues. Per the germline V gene, CDR1 is SGHNT and CDR2 is YYREEE (reference sequence). The CDR3 region has the DNA TGTGCCAGCAGCTTGGCTTATCGCGGCACAGATACGCAGTATTTT. This translates into CASSLAYRGTDTQYF.

This clonotype has more than one count but fewer than ten. V gene TRBV24-1 combines with J gene TRBJ2-1, with TRBD1 as a possible D gene (5 bases). Germline V gene sequence: CDR1 KGHDR, CDR2 SFDVKD. The CDR3 runs to 14 residues. V lost 2 bases, J lost 3 bases, and 7 bases lay in between. CDR3 nucleotide sequence: TGTGCCACCAGTGATTCAAGGGGCTACAATGAGCAGTTCTTC. Translating it yields CATSDSRGYNEQFF.

This clonotype occurred a few times. A much larger clone lies one base from this, so it may be a read error. The chain couples TRBV24-1 to TRBJ1-2; D unresolved. Germline CDR1 is KGHDR and CDR2 is SFDVKD. V lost 3 bases and J 0 bases, leaving 10 bases between the germline ends. CDR3 size: 15 residues. The CDR3 sequence is CATSDGTRTNYGYTF. In DNA form, the CDR3 reads TGTGCCACCAGTGATGGAACAAGAACTAACTATGGCTACACCTTC.

This chain connects TRBV6-2 or TRBV6-3 to TRBJ2-1; the D gene is possibly TRBD1 (6 bases). The ends were cut back, 10 bases at V and 4 bases at J, with 17 bases in the middle. This CDR3 spans 14 amino acids. The germline V gene has CDR1 MNHEY and CDR2 SVGEGT. Written as DNA, the CDR3 is TGTGCCACCCGGTACAGGGAGCAGTACAATGAGCAGTTCTTC. Residues: CATRYREQYNEQFF.

The chain joins TRBV4-2 to TRBJ1-4, with D unresolved. Between the trimmed V and J ends, which lost 1 base and 1 base, there was a span of 7 bases. This CDR3 is 15 amino acids long. In germline, CDR1 is LGHNA, CDR2 YNFKEQ. The CDR3 DNA reads TGTGCCAGCAGCCAAGTTGGGGTAACTAATGAAAAACTGTTTTTT. It codes for CASSQVGVTNEKLFF.

For the CDR3, the DNA is TGCGCCAGCAGCAGAGCGGACAGGGGAAGGGAAAAACTGTTTTTT. It translates to CASSRADRGREKLFF. The gene calls are TRBV5-1 and TRBJ1-4; 9 bases map to TRBD1. Trimming cost V 4 bases and J 8 bases; bases outside gene matches: 9. Germline CDR1 and CDR2: SGHRS and YFSETQ. This CDR3 comprises 15 residues.

The table lists this clonotype with a few counts. The chain combines TRBV20-1 with TRBJ1-1; 7 nucleotides line up with TRBD1. J lost 6 bases, V lost 4 bases, and 11 bases had no gene match. The CDR3 contains 14 residues. Germline V gene data show CDR1 as DFQATT and CDR2 as SNEGSKA (reference sequence). DNA for the CDR3: TGCAGTGCTATAGGGGGCGCCATGGTGTCTGAAGCTTTCTTT. It translates to CSAIGGAMVSEAFF.

This clonotype was seen a single time. This chain links TRBV25-1 with TRBJ2-3, with D unclear. The CDR3 has 15 amino acids. CDR1 is MGHDK and CDR2 is SYGVNS in the germline V gene. Trimming left V 0 bases short and J 2 bases short, with 9 bases between. CDR3 in amino acids: CASSEYGRLTDTQYF. In DNA, the CDR3 is TGTGCCAGCAGTGAATATGGAAGACTCACAGATACGCAGTATTTT.

This clonotype was seen a handful of times. The chain employs TRBV7-9 and TRBJ2-3, with a weak D call TRBD2 (6 bases). Deletions cut 7 bases from V and 2 bases from J, with 13 bases between. Germline V gives CDR1 SEHNR, CDR2 FQNEAQ (reference sequence). The CDR3 loop spans 14 amino acids. CDR3 bases: TGTGCCAGCACCAAACTAGCAAACACAGATACGCAGTATTTT. Translating it yields CASTKLANTDTQYF.

This clonotype has only a few counts. This chain uses TRBV20-1 with TRBJ2-7, with 12 bases fitting TRBD2. The V segment lost 3 bases and the J segment 4 bases; nucleotides outside the gene matches: 4. The CDR3 length is 14 residues. Germline lookup yields CDR1 DFQATT and CDR2 SNEGSKA (reference sequence). CDR3 protein: CSASASGGAYEQYF. Here the CDR3 DNA reads TGCAGTGCTAGTGCTAGCGGGGGGGCTTACGAGCAGTACTTC.

The chain has TRBV6-1 and TRBJ2-7; tentatively, D is TRBD1 (6 bases). Germline V lookup: CDR1 MNHNS, CDR2 SASEGT. This CDR3 spans 19 amino acids. Trimming pared 1 base from V and 2 bases from J, leaving 24 bases between. This CDR3 reads CASSEVQGANTRTAYEQYF. The DNA for the CDR3 is TGTGCCAGCAGTGAAGTACAGGGAGCCAACACGAGGACAGCCTACGAGCAGTACTTC.

The chain combines TRBV20-1 with TRBJ1-4; TRBD1 matches at 8 bases. This CDR3 has 15 residues. Losses at the gene ends were 3 bases for V and 4 bases for J; bases not matched to a gene: 7. Germline values: CDR1 DFQATT, CDR2 SNEGSKA (reference sequence). CDR3 region: CSASAQGADNEKLFF. CDR3 coding DNA: TGCAGTGCTAGTGCGCAGGGGGCGGATAATGAAAAACTGTTTTTT.

This sequence joins TRBV7-8 and TRBJ1-2, with a weak D call TRBD1 (5 bases). With 4 bases removed from V and 3 bases from J, the gap between germline ends came to 12 bases. The V gene's germline CDR1 is SGHVS and CDR2 FQNEAQ. The CDR3 is made up of 14 amino acids. The CDR3 region is CASSSASRDYGYTF. The CDR3 DNA sequence: TGTGCCAGCAGCTCAGCAAGCAGGGACTATGGCTACACCTTC.

The rearrangement links TRBV15 to TRBJ2-1, with D unclear. There are 16 residues in the CDR3. V dropped 1 base and J dropped 2 bases, with 12 bases sitting between them. The germline V gene encodes CDR1 LNHNV and CDR2 YYDKDF (reference sequence). For the CDR3, the DNA is TGTGCCACCAGCAGAGGGGCAGGTGAAACCTACAATGAGCAGTTCTTC. It is translated as CATSRGAGETYNEQFF.

Turning to this clonotype: This may arise from a read error, as a much more abundant clone is one base away. This rearrangement joins TRBV6-5 to TRBJ2-6, with a tentative D call TRBD2 (6 bases). The CDR3 is 16 amino acids. Germline V gives CDR1 MNHEY, CDR2 SVGAGI. The CDR3 reads CASGASGVRGANVRTF. The CDR3 DNA is TGTGCCAGCGGCGCCTCGGGTGTGCGCGGGGCCAACGTCCGGACTTTC.

The chain joins TRBV2 to TRBJ1-5; maybe TRBD1 (6 bases). Looked up from germline, CDR1 is SNHLY and CDR2 is FYNNEI. The CDR3 contains 16 residues. Between the trimmed V and J ends, which lost 0 bases and 4 bases, there was a span of 13 bases. CDR3 in amino acids: CASSEALGTKNQPQHF. The CDR3 bases are TGTGCCAGCAGTGAAGCGCTCGGGACAAAGAATCAGCCCCAGCATTTT.

This clonotype came up a few times. The chain recombines TRBV7-2 with TRBJ2-1, with TRBD2 matching 7 bases. V lost 9 bases and J lost 2; bases outside the gene matches: 16. This CDR3 comprises 17 residues. CDR1 SGHTA and CDR2 FQGNSA come from the germline V gene. CDR3 sequence: CASSPNQAGQPYNEQFF. As DNA, the CDR3 is TGTGCCAGTAGCCCGAACCAAGCGGGGCAACCCTACAATGAGCAGTTCTTC.

This chain uses TRBV24-1 with TRBJ2-7, with TRBD1 identical over 9 bases. Germline V CDR1 and CDR2: KGHDR, SFDVKD. Trimming at V came to 10 bases and at J to 5 bases, leaving 8 bases not matched to a gene. This CDR3 comprises 13 residues. The CDR3 here is CATAGTGLDEQYF. The CDR3 nucleotides are TGTGCCACGGCCGGGACAGGGCTGGACGAGCAGTACTTC.

The rearrangement uses TRBV7-2 and TRBJ2-3; possible D gene TRBD2, 6 bases. This CDR3 is built from 16 residues. Germline-derived CDR1 and CDR2 are SGHTA and FQGNSA. V was clipped by 1 base and J by 8 bases, with 19 bases between them. The CDR3 region is CASSLVGAEGQGTQYF. The CDR3 bases are TGTGCCAGCAGCTTAGTCGGAGCGGAGGGGCAAGGTACGCAGTATTTT.